This passage covers 5 T cell receptor beta chains from one sample sequenced in a study of blood T cell repertoires in COVID-19. The table came from immunoSEQ multiplex PCR; TCRdb's copy has only in-frame clones and leaves some out. Of 150,000 to 200,000 clones listed, around nine tenths are singletons. Input material: peripheral blood. The origin of the receptors is a man aged 60 to 75 with active or convalescent COVID-19.

The table lists this clone with a count of one. The gene calls are TRBV6-5 and TRBJ1-6, with D uncertain. This CDR3 has 15 amino acids. Deletions cut 0 bases from V and 14 bases from J, with 17 bases between. Germline lookup yields CDR1 MNHEY and CDR2 SVGAGI. CDR3: CASSYSRAGPSALHF. Written as DNA, the CDR3 is TGTGCCAGCAGTTACTCGCGGGCAGGTCCATCGGCCCTCCACTTT.

The chain has TRBV6-1 and TRBJ2-2, with D unresolved. The V end was cut by 5 bases, the J end by 2 bases, with 3 bases between. CDR3 length: 12 amino acids. Germline loops: CDR1 MNHNS, CDR2 SASEGT. CDR3 nucleotides: TGTGCCAGCAGTTTAAACACCGGGGAGCTGTTTTTT. It is translated as CASSLNTGELFF.

J is TRBJ1-5 and V is TRBV5-1; D not resolved. This CDR3 is built from 13 residues. V was pared by 0 bases and J by 5 bases, with 6 bases between. Germline lookup yields CDR1 SGHRS and CDR2 YFSETQ. The CDR3 DNA is TGCGCCAGCAGCTTGGCGCGGGATCAGCCCCAGCATTTT. Translation: CASSLARDQPQHF.

This chain joins TRBV2 and TRBJ2-1; D not resolved. The CDR3 is 13 residues long. Germline assignment: CDR1 SNHLY and CDR2 FYNNEI. The V end lost 3 bases, the J end lost 4 bases, and 7 bases lay between the germline ends. CDR3 nucleotides: TGTGCCAGCAGTGAGGTGAGGTACAATGAGCAGTTCTTC. Translation: CASSEVRYNEQFF.

The genes are TRBV6-5 and TRBJ1-3; tentative D call: TRBD1 (5 bases). This CDR3 has 13 residues. Trimming shortened V by 9 bases and J by 0 bases, and 9 bases separated the two germline ends. CDR1 and CDR2 (germline): MNHEY, SVGAGI. This chain's CDR3 is CASRQPSGNTIYF. CDR3 bases: TGTGCCAGTCGACAGCCCTCTGGAAACACCATATATTTT.